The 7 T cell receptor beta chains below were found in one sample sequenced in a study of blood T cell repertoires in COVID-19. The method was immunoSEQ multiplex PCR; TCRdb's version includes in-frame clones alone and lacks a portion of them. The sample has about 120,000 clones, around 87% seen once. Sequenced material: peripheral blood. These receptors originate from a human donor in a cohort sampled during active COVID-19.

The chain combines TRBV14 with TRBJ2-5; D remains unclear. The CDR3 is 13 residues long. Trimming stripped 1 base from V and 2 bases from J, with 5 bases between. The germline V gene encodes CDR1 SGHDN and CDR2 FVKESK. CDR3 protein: CASSQVLQETQYF. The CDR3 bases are TGTGCCAGCAGCCAAGTGTTACAAGAGACCCAGTACTTC.

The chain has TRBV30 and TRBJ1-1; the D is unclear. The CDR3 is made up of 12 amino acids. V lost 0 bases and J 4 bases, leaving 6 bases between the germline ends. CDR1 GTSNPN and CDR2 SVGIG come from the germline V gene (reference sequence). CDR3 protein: CAWSVLSTEAFF. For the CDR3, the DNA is TGTGCCTGGAGTGTACTTAGCACTGAAGCTTTCTTT.

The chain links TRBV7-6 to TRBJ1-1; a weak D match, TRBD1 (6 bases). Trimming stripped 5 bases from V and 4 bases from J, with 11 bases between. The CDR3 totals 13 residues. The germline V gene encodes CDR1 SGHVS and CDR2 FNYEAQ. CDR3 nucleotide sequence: TGTGCCAGCAGCAACACAGGGCTCACTGAAGCTTTCTTT. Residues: CASSNTGLTEAFF. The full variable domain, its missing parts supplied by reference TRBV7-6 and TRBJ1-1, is GAGVSQSPRYKVTKRGQDVALRCDPISGHVSLYWYRQALGQGPEFLTYFNYEAQQDKSGLPNDRFSAERPEGSISTLTIQRTEQRDSAMYRCASSNTGLTEAFFGQGTRLTVV.

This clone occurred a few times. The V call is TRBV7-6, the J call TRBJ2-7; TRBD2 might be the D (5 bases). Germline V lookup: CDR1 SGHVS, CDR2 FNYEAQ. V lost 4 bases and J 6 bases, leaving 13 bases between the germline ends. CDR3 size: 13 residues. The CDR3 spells CASSSMDFTEQYF. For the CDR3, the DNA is TGTGCCAGCAGCTCGATGGACTTCACCGAGCAGTACTTC. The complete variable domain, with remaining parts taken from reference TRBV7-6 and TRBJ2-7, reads GAGVSQSPRYKVTKRGQDVALRCDPISGHVSLYWYRQALGQGPEFLTYFNYEAQQDKSGLPNDRFSAERPEGSISTLTIQRTEQRDSAMYRCASSSMDFTEQYFGPGTRLTVT.

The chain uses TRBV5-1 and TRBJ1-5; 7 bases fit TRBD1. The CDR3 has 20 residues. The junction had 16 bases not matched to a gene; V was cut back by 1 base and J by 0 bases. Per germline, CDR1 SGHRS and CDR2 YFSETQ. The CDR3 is CASSLPLNRGPTYSNQPQHF. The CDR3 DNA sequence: TGCGCCAGCAGCTTGCCCCTTAACAGGGGTCCAACCTATAGCAATCAGCCCCAGCATTTT. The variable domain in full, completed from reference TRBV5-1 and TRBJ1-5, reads KAGVTQTPRYLIKTRGQQVTLSCSPISGHRSVSWYQQTPGQGLQFLFEYFSETQRNKGNFPGRFSGRQFSNSRSEMNVSTLELGDSALYLCASSLPLNRGPTYSNQPQHFGDGTRLSIL.

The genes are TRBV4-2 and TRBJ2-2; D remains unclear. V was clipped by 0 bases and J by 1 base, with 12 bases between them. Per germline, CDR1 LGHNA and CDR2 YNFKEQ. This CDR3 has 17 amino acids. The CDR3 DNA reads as TGTGCCAGCAGCCAAGATAGAATTGGAGAGAACACCGGGGAGCTGTTTTTT. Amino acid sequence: CASSQDRIGENTGELFF.

CDR3 nucleotides: TGCAGCGTTGGTCAACAGCTACCCTACGAGCAGTACTTC. Translated, it gives CSVGQQLPYEQYF. The chain combines TRBV29-1 with TRBJ2-7; no clear D. The CDR3 covers 13 residues. V lost 4 bases, J lost 2 bases, and 12 bases lay in between. The germline V gene encodes CDR1 SQVTM and CDR2 ANQGSEA.